One sample yielded the 24 T cell receptor beta chains listed below, sequenced in a study of CD8 T cells in ankylosing spondylitis. A single record per CDR3 protein comes from TCRdb applying MiXCR to the 5' RACE reads. Among about 39,000 distinct CDR3 sequences listed, approximately 3.6% were seen once. The sequencing input was blood, either unsorted or a sorted T cell fraction (not recorded which). Receptor source: a female donor with ankylosing spondylitis or in good health (not recorded which).

This clonotype was recorded at least ten times. V usage is TRBV9 and J usage is TRBJ1-2, with D possibly matching TRBD1 (6 bases). Germline V gene sequence: CDR1 SGDLS, CDR2 YYNGEE. CDR3 size: 13 residues. The germline V and J ends were trimmed by 3 bases and 6 bases, with 12 bases remaining between them. The CDR3 bases are TGTGCCAGCAGCGCCCGGACAGTCGATGGCTACACCTTC. Translated: CASSARTVDGYTF.

The table lists this clonotype with a few counts. The V call is TRBV9, the J call TRBJ1-1; a weak D match, TRBD1 (5 bases). V was trimmed by 0 bases and J by 1 base, leaving 16 bases between them. There are 17 residues in the CDR3. The germline V gene has CDR1 SGDLS and CDR2 YYNGEE. The CDR3 protein is CASSVGGRGRTNTEAFF. DNA for the CDR3: TGTGCCAGCAGCGTAGGAGGTCGGGGGAGGACGAACACTGAAGCTTTCTTT.

This clonotype occurred many times. This chain links TRBV9 with TRBJ1-1, with a tentative D call TRBD1 (5 bases). The germline V and J ends were trimmed by 3 bases and 0 bases, with 9 bases remaining between them. The CDR3 is 14 residues long. Germline CDR1 SGDLS, CDR2 YYNGEE. CDR3 in DNA: TGTGCCAGCAGCGCGGGACGGATGAACACTGAAGCTTTCTTT. Its translation: CASSAGRMNTEAFF.

This clonotype counts as medium-sized (0.01 to 0.1%). The chain recombines TRBV9 with TRBJ2-3; 10 bases are shared with TRBD1. The CDR3 covers 15 residues. CDR1 and CDR2 from the germline V gene are SGDLS and YYNGEE. V dropped 3 bases and J dropped 5; count of bases not matched to a gene: 6. The CDR3 loop reads CASSAGQGKLDTQYF. The DNA of the CDR3 is TGTGCCAGCAGCGCGGGACAGGGGAAGCTAGATACGCAGTATTTT. The full variable domain, completed using reference TRBV9 and TRBJ2-3, is DSGVTQTPKHLITATGQRVTLRCSPRSGDLSVYWYQQSLDQGLQFLIQYYNGEERAKGNILERFSAQQFPDLHSELNLSSLELGDSALYFCASSAGQGKLDTQYFGPGTRLTVL.

This clonotype was picked up a small number of times. This chain joins TRBV9 and TRBJ2-5; D unclear. CDR1 SGDLS and CDR2 YYNGEE come from the germline V gene. CDR3 length: 14 amino acids. V shed 2 bases and J shed 5 bases, with 13 bases lying between them. The CDR3 region has the DNA TGTGCCAGCAGCGTTTACCATTTGGGGGAGACCCAGTACTTC. Amino acids: CASSVYHLGETQYF.

At least ten counts were recorded for this clonotype. V gene TRBV9 combines with J gene TRBJ1-5; D perhaps matches TRBD1 (5 bases). Trimming took 2 bases from V and 3 from J, leaving 12 bases between them. The CDR3 extends over 15 amino acids. From germline, CDR1 is SGDLS and CDR2 YYNGEE. This CDR3 is CASSVRDGINQPQHF. CDR3 in DNA: TGTGCCAGCAGCGTCCGGGACGGAATCAATCAGCCCCAGCATTTT.

This clonotype was found many times. The chain joins TRBV9 to TRBJ1-2; TRBD1 matches 10 bases. V shed 3 bases and J 5 bases; nucleotides not matched to a gene: 7. Germline V gene data show CDR1 as SGDLS and CDR2 as YYNGEE. This CDR3 is 15 amino acids long. CDR3 region: CASSDGQGELYGYTF. The CDR3 region has the DNA TGTGCCAGCAGCGACGGACAGGGGGAATTGTATGGCTACACCTTC.

V and J are TRBV9 and TRBJ2-5; TRBD1 agrees at 7 bases. Germline V gene lookup returns CDR1 SGDLS and CDR2 YYNGEE. J gave up 1 base and V 1 base, and 1 base lay outside the gene matches. This CDR3 is built from 14 residues. In DNA form, the CDR3 reads TGTGCCAGCAGCGTATGGGACAGCCAAGAGACCCAGTACTTC. It encodes CASSVWDSQETQYF.

In its sample, this clonotype was seen many times. This chain links TRBV9 with TRBJ2-1, with D possibly TRBD1 on 7 matching bases. This CDR3 spans 15 amino acids. Trimming removed 3 bases from V and 9 bases from J, with 19 bases in between. CDR1 and CDR2 from the germline V gene are SGDLS and YYNGEE. This CDR3 reads CASSEQGGQITEQFF. CDR3 sequence (DNA): TGTGCCAGCAGCGAGCAGGGGGGACAGATTACTGAGCAGTTCTTC.

The chain has TRBV9 and TRBJ2-7; D perhaps matches TRBD1 (6 bases). This CDR3 contains 15 residues. Germline-derived CDR1 and CDR2 are SGDLS and YYNGEE. V was clipped by 0 bases and J by 2 bases, with 12 bases between them. The CDR3 reads CASSVGGTSTYEQYF. The CDR3 nucleotides are TGTGCCAGCAGCGTAGGAGGGACATCGACCTACGAGCAGTACTTC.

This clonotype was seen repeatedly, ten times or more. The chain couples TRBV9 to TRBJ1-3; D remains ambiguous. Germline V gene data show CDR1 as SGDLS and CDR2 as YYNGEE. The CDR3 is 17 residues long. V dropped 0 bases and J dropped 4 bases, with 17 bases sitting between them. CDR3 sequence reads: CASSVALAAPSGNTIYF. For the CDR3, the DNA is TGTGCCAGCAGCGTAGCTTTGGCAGCACCCTCCGGAAACACCATATATTTT.

This clonotype was counted ten times or more. This chain uses TRBV9 with TRBJ1-4; D gene unclear. The CDR3 totals 13 residues. Germline lookup yields CDR1 SGDLS and CDR2 YYNGEE. Trimming cost V 3 bases and J 4 bases, with 7 bases left between them. This CDR3 is CASSGVLNEKLFF. DNA of the CDR3: TGTGCCAGCAGCGGGGTCCTTAATGAAAAACTGTTTTTT.

Concerning this clonotype itself: A junction end diverges from the germline sequence, so it may reflect a read error. The rearrangement links TRBV9 to TRBJ2-2; D might be TRBD2 (6 bases). This CDR3 has 14 residues. Germline CDR1 reads SGDLS; CDR2 reads YYNGEE. The CDR3 is CATSAAGGVGELLF. The CDR3 region has the DNA TGTGCCACCAGCGCTGCCGGCGGGGTAGGGGAGCTGCTTTTT. The variable domain in full, with the rest retrieved from reference TRBV9 and TRBJ2-2, is DSGVTQTPKHLITATGQRVTLRCSPRSGDLSVYWYQQSLDQGLQFLIQYYNGEERAKGNILERFSAQQFPDLHSELNLSSLELGDSALYFCATSAAGGVGELLFGEGSRLTVL.

This clonotype was recorded many times. CDR3 residues: CASSVGPLTSTDTQYF. The CDR3 nucleotides are TGTGCCAGCAGCGTAGGTCCCCTGACTAGCACAGATACGCAGTATTTT. The V and J genes are TRBV9 and TRBJ2-3; D unclear. The V gene lost 0 bases and the J gene lost 0 bases, with 11 bases spanning the gap. CDR3 length equals 16 residues. Germline CDR1 SGDLS, CDR2 YYNGEE.

Ten or more counts support this clonotype. The chain joins TRBV9 to TRBJ1-6; the D is unclear. The V and J ends lost 3 bases and 8 bases respectively, with 15 bases between them. Germline loops: CDR1 SGDLS, CDR2 YYNGEE. This CDR3 region has 15 residues. The CDR3 nucleotides are TGTGCCAGCAGCGCCCGCCCCGGTTGGGATTCACCCCTCCACTTT. Amino acid sequence: CASSARPGWDSPLHF.

In its sample, this clonotype was seen many times. The chain has TRBV9 and TRBJ1-1; D is unresolved. The V gene lost 3 bases and the J gene lost 6 bases, with 9 bases spanning the gap. The CDR3 runs to 12 residues. Germline CDR1 is SGDLS and CDR2 is YYNGEE. This chain's CDR3 is CASSGGAAEAFF. The CDR3 nucleotides read TGTGCCAGCAGCGGGGGAGCAGCTGAAGCTTTCTTT.

By its share, this clonotype is medium-sized (0.01 to 0.1%). The J gene is TRBJ1-2, the V gene TRBV9; no reliable D call. CDR3 length: 15 amino acids. Trimming removed 0 bases from V and 4 bases from J, with 13 bases in between. Germline V lookup: CDR1 SGDLS, CDR2 YYNGEE. The chain's CDR3 is CASSVDADGIYGYTF. The DNA of the CDR3 is TGTGCCAGCAGCGTAGACGCGGACGGGATCTATGGCTACACCTTC.

This clonotype was found many times. The chain is built from TRBV9 and TRBJ2-5; TRBD2 agrees at 9 bases. V shed 4 bases and J 1 base; nucleotides not matched to a gene: 5. The CDR3 runs 15 residues. Germline-derived CDR1 and CDR2 are SGDLS and YYNGEE. CDR3 in DNA: TGTGCCAGCAGCTCCCGACTAGCGGCCCAAGAGACCCAGTACTTC. Translating it yields CASSSRLAAQETQYF.

This clonotype appeared many times. J is TRBJ2-7 and V is TRBV9; 10 bases are a match to TRBD1. The CDR3 runs to 15 residues. The germline V gene has CDR1 SGDLS and CDR2 YYNGEE. V trimming: 0 bases; J trimming: 6 bases; junction bases outside the gene matches: 6. The CDR3 region has the DNA TGTGCCAGCAGCGTAGTGGGGACAGGGGCGGGCGAGCAGTACTTC. Translation: CASSVVGTGAGEQYF.

This clonotype was seen repeatedly, ten times or more. The chain uses TRBV9 and TRBJ2-2; 7 bases agree with TRBD2. Trimming took 0 bases from V and 2 from J; bases not matched to a gene: 4. The germline V gene encodes CDR1 SGDLS and CDR2 YYNGEE. This CDR3 has 16 residues. CDR3 DNA sequence: TGTGCCAGCAGCGTAGCACAGCGGGGCAACACCGGGGAGCTGTTTTTT. Encoded protein: CASSVAQRGNTGELFF.

This rearrangement joins TRBV9 to TRBJ2-2; D gene ambiguous. Trimming left V 4 bases short and J 0 bases short, with 7 bases between. The CDR3 is made up of 14 amino acids. Germline lookup yields CDR1 SGDLS and CDR2 YYNGEE. The CDR3 loop reads CASSSRTNTGELFF. The CDR3 region has the DNA TGTGCCAGCAGCTCACGGACGAACACCGGGGAGCTGTTTTTT.

This clonotype has a count of ten or more. The chain couples TRBV9 to TRBJ2-7; 9 bases fit TRBD2. Looked up from germline, CDR1 is SGDLS and CDR2 is YYNGEE. This CDR3 has 14 residues. Germline trimming cut 3 bases from V and 4 bases from J; bases unmatched to any gene: 5. CDR3 sequence (DNA): TGTGCCAGCAGCGCGGGACTAGCCCTATACGAGCAGTACTTC. It encodes CASSAGLALYEQYF.

This clonotype has at least ten counts. The chain uses TRBV9 and TRBJ1-2; D gene unclear. With 0 bases removed from V and 8 bases from J, the gap between germline ends came to 14 bases. CDR1 is SGDLS and CDR2 is YYNGEE in the germline V gene. The CDR3 has 14 amino acids. The DNA for the CDR3 is TGTGCCAGCAGCGTAGATGGGGTTATCTCGGGCTACACCTTC. It yields the protein CASSVDGVISGYTF.

This clonotype appeared many times. The V call is TRBV9, the J call TRBJ2-5; TRBD1 might be the D (6 bases). The ends were cut back, 4 bases at V and 5 bases at J, with 15 bases in the middle. Germline loops: CDR1 SGDLS, CDR2 YYNGEE. The CDR3 is 14 amino acids. CDR3 sequence reads: CASSPDGTGETQYF. The DNA for the CDR3 is TGTGCCAGCAGCCCCGACGGTACAGGGGAGACCCAGTACTTC.